Sequencing of this TCR beta chain was carried out in a study of shared clonotypes between healthy human individuals. The CDR3 length is 16 residues. The V gene end was trimmed by 7 bases and the J gene end by 4 bases; junction bases not matched to a gene: 10. Germline-derived CDR1 and CDR2 are SEHNR and FQNEAQ (reference sequence). Produced via immunoSEQ multiplex PCR; TCRdb's table is partial and in-frame only. The sample contains about 380,000 clones, 90% to 98% of which appear only once. There are a few counts of this clone. This clonotype originated in a man aged 25 to 40 in good health. Sequencing was done on a sample of memory CD8+ T cells sorted from blood. Subset indicated: CD45RO+ cells pooled with CCR7-negative TemRA cells. The chain is built from TRBV7-9 and TRBJ2-1, with TRBD2 matching over 10 bases. This CDR3 reads CASIIGPAGGYNEQFF. The CDR3 DNA sequence: TGTGCCAGCATCATCGGGCCAGCGGGAGGGTACAATGAGCAGTTCTTC. Supplemented by reference TRBV7-9 and TRBJ2-1, the full variable domain reads DTGVSQNPRHKITKRGQNVTFRCDPISEHNRLYWYRQTLGQGPEFLTYFQNEAQLEKSRLLSDRFSAERPKGSFSTLEIQRTEQGDSAMYLCASIIGPAGGYNEQFFGPGTRLTVL.